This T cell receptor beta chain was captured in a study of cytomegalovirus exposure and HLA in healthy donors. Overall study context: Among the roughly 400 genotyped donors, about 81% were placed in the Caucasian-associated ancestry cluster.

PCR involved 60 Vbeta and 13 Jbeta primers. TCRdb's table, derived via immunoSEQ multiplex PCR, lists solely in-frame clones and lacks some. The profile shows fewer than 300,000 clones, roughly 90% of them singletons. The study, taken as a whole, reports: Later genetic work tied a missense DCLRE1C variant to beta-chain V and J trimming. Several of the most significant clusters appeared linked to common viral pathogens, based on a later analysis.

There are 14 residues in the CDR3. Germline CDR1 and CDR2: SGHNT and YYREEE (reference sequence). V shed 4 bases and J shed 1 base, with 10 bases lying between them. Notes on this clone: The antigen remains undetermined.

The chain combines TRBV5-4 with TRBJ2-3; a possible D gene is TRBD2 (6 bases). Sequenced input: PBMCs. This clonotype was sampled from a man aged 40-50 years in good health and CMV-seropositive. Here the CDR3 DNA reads TGTGCCAGCAGCCCCGGGGAGGGCACAGATACGCAGTATTTT. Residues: CASSPGEGTDTQYF.